This T cell receptor (beta chain) was captured in a study of T cell responses to AZD1222 COVID-19 vaccine. Regarding this clone: What it recognizes is unknown.

The method was immunoSEQ multiplex PCR; TCRdb's version includes in-frame clones alone and lacks a portion of them. The sample has around 130,000 clones; under 95% are singletons. Study-level findings and limits: Mostly white British, mostly female donors; authors suggested clonal diversity may be underestimated.

V was shortened by 1 base and J by 0 bases, with 16 bases between the two germline ends. CDR1 is SNHLY, CDR2 FYNNEI, per germline. The CDR3 is made up of 18 amino acids. This TCR was sampled from an adult who received the MenACWY meningococcal vaccine as a control. The material was peripheral blood, obtained 28 days after the second dose of the MenACWY control vaccine. V gene TRBV2 combines with J gene TRBJ1-5, with a possible D match to TRBD1 (5 bases). CDR3 sequence: CASSEELPGTYSNQPQHF. Here the CDR3 DNA reads TGTGCCAGCAGTGAAGAGTTGCCAGGGACTTATAGCAATCAGCCCCAGCATTTT.